Listed below are T cell receptor beta chains from one sample, sequenced in a study of cytomegalovirus exposure and HLA in healthy donors. TCRdb's copy holds only in-frame clones and misses some; the assay was immunoSEQ multiplex PCR. The top ten hold roughly 2.5% of the sample, which has around 130,000 clones, less than 85% seen once. Source material: PBMCs. These receptors were obtained from a man aged 30 to 39 in good health and CMV-seronegative. CDR3s include the opening cysteine and the closing phenylalanine or tryptophan. The D gene is left open where the match is weak. Size tells how often a clone was seen (once, few, many) or the class of an expanded clone, and some rows leave it out.

TRBJ1-1	-	-	12	TRBV6-4	TGTGCCAGACCGACAAGGAACACTGAAGCTTTCTTT	CARPTRNTEAFF
TRBJ2-1	few	TRBD2	10	TRBV5-8	TGTGCCAGTGGGGGCGGGGGGGAGTTCTTC	CASGGGGEFF
TRBJ1-2	-	-	14	TRBV27	TGTGCCAGCAGTTTTTGGCCGAGGGGGTATGGCTACACCTTC	CASSFWPRGYGYTF
TRBJ2-3	-	-	13	TRBV7-2	TGTGCCAGCAGCTTAGGCGGGGCAGATACGCAGTATTTT	CASSLGGADTQYF
TRBJ1-1	-	-	13	TRBV6-5	TGTGCCAGCAGTATCAGGGTGGACACTGAAGCTTTCTTT	CASSIRVDTEAFF
TRBJ2-1	-	-	14	TRBV9	TGTGCCAGCAGCGTAGCGGGTGGGTTCTATGAGCAGTTCTTC	CASSVAGGFYEQFF
TRBJ2-7	-	-	12	TRBV19	TGTGCCAGTAGTATAGTCCCCAGCGAGCAGTACTTC	CASSIVPSEQYF
TRBJ2-6	-	-	13	TRBV6-5	TGTGCCAGCAGGAGGGATGGGGCCAACGTCCTGACTTTC	CASRRDGANVLTF
TRBJ2-3	-	TRBD1	15	TRBV18	TGTGCCAGCTCCCCCAGACAGGGGAGCACAGATACGCAGTATTTT	CASSPRQGSTDTQYF
TRBJ2-1	-	TRBD2	16	TRBV29-1	TGCAGCGCTAACCAGCGAGTGACTAGCGTGGGAAATGAGCAGTTCTTC	CSANQRVTSVGNEQFF
TRBJ2-7	once	TRBD2	15	TRBV27	TGTGCCAGCACCCCACTAGCGGGAGTATCTGGGGAGCAGTACTTC	CASTPLAGVSGEQYF
TRBJ1-5	-	TRBD1	17	TRBV5-1	TGCGCCAGCAGCTTGGCGCCGGGACAGCTAAGCAATCAGCCCCAGCATTTT	CASSLAPGQLSNQPQHF
TRBJ1-3	-	-	16	TRBV27	TGTGCCAGCAGTTTAACCGGGGGGGGGCCGGGAAACACCATATATTTT	CASSLTGGGPGNTIYF
TRBJ1-1	few	-	14	TRBV27	TGTGCCAGCAGTTTGACAGGCCTGAACACTGAAGCTTTCTTT	CASSLTGLNTEAFF
TRBJ1-3	-	-	13	TRBV12-5	TGTGCTAGTGGTTTGGGGGCAGTTAACACCATATATTTT	CASGLGAVNTIYF
TRBJ2-5	-	-	14	TRBV6-5	TGTGCCAGCAGTTACGGGGACTCGGGCACTACCCAGTACTTC	CASSYGDSGTTQYF
TRBJ1-2	-	-	15	TRBV7-2	TGTGCCAGCAGCTTAGATCCCGCAGTAAACTATGGCTACACCTTC	CASSLDPAVNYGYTF
TRBJ2-5	-	TRBD2	19	TRBV11-2	TGTGCCAGCAGGGAAGGCAGGGGCCGGCGGGAGGGGGTGGTAGAGACCCAGTACTTC	CASREGRGRREGVVETQYF
TRBJ2-7	-	TRBD1	15	TRBV5-4	TGTGCCAGCAGCTTGTATAGGACAGGAAGCTACGAGCAGTACTTC	CASSLYRTGSYEQYF
TRBJ2-2	few	-	15	TRBV6-6	TGTGCCAGCAGTTACGCTAGCACCACCACCGGGGAGCTGTTTTTT	CASSYASTTTGELFF
TRBJ2-7	-	TRBD2	15	TRBV4-3	TGCGCCAGCAGCCAAGGACTAGCGGGAAGCTACGAGCAGTACTTC	CASSQGLAGSYEQYF
TRBJ2-3	-	TRBD2	16	TRBV4-1	TGCGCCAGCAGCCAAGGGGAGGGTCGCGGCACAGATACGCAGTATTTT	CASSQGEGRGTDTQYF
TRBJ2-1	once	-	11	TRBV15	TGTGCCTCCGGGACCTACAATGAGCAGTTCTTC	CASGTYNEQFF
TRBJ2-7	few	TRBD2	13	TRBV30	TGTGCCTGGATCGGGAGGCCGGCCTACGAGCAGTACTTC	CAWIGRPAYEQYF
TRBJ2-3	-	TRBD2	19	TRBV13	TGTGCCAGCAGCTCCAGGACTAGCGGGAGAGATACTAGCACAGATACGCAGTATTTT	CASSSRTSGRDTSTDTQYF
TRBJ1-5	-	TRBD1	14	TRBV6-6	TGTGCCAGCAGGTACGGACAGGTAGGACAGCCCCAGCATTTT	CASRYGQVGQPQHF
TRBJ2-7	-	TRBD1	16	TRBV27	TGTGCCAGCAGTTTATTGGGCGGACAGGGTGTCTACGAGCAGTACTTC	CASSLLGGQGVYEQYF
TRBJ2-1	-	TRBD2	17	TRBV7-9	TGTGCCAGCAGCTTAGATGTTGGGAGGGCCTCCTACAATGAGCAGTTCTTC	CASSLDVGRASYNEQFF
TRBJ2-5	-	-	11	TRBV20-1	TGCAGTGCTACGAGGCAAGAGACCCAGTACTTC	CSATRQETQYF
TRBJ2-5	-	TRBD2	16	TRBV9	TGTGCCAGCAGCCCCGGGACTAGCGGCCACCAAGAGACCCAGTACTTC	CASSPGTSGHQETQYF
TRBJ2-1	-	TRBD2	14	TRBV19	TGTGCCAGTAGTATGGCGGGAGTGAGCAATGAGCAGTTCTTC	CASSMAGVSNEQFF
TRBJ2-1	once	-	17	TRBV15	TGTGCCACCAGCAGTGAATACAGGTCTTTAGCCTACAATGAGCAGTTCTTC	CATSSEYRSLAYNEQFF
TRBJ2-7	-	TRBD1	15	TRBV6-6	TGTGCCAGCAGTTCTCAACCGGGACAGGGGACCGAGCAGTACTTC	CASSSQPGQGTEQYF
TRBJ1-1	once	TRBD1	16	TRBV13	TGTGCCAGCAGCTTAGATTCAGGGGGCTCTTGGACTGAAGCTTTCTTT	CASSLDSGGSWTEAFF
TRBJ1-1	-	-	14	TRBV9	TGTGCCAGCAGCGTCGGACAGTTGAACACTGAAGCTTTCTTT	CASSVGQLNTEAFF
TRBJ2-7	-	-	14	TRBV9	TGTGCCAGCAGCGAAGCGTGGGGGCTATACGAGCAGTACTTC	CASSEAWGLYEQYF
TRBJ2-2	few	-	11	TRBV2	TGTGCCAGCGGGGAGACCGGGGAGCTGTTTTTT	CASGETGELFF
TRBJ1-2	-	-	16	TRBV5-1	TGCGCCAGCAGCTCCGGTCCCCGAGAGGGATTCTATGGCTACACCTTC	CASSSGPREGFYGYTF
TRBJ1-1	-	-	12	TRBV7-9	TGTTCCAGCAGCTCTGCAGGCCCCGAAGCTTTCTTT	CSSSSAGPEAFF
TRBJ1-2	-	TRBD1	15	TRBV10-3	TGTGCCATCAGGACTGACAGGGGTACGCTTCATGGCTACACCTTC	CAIRTDRGTLHGYTF
TRBJ1-3	-	TRBD1	20	TRBV30	TGTGCCTGGAGTGTGACGGACAGGCCTATATACGAAGTCTCTGGAAACACCATATATTTT	CAWSVTDRPIYEVSGNTIYF
TRBJ1-5	-	-	13	TRBV30	TGTGCCTGGAAGGCGTGGGGCAGTCAGCCCCAGCATTTT	CAWKAWGSQPQHF
TRBJ2-7	once	TRBD1	15	TRBV28	TGTGCCAGCAGTTTAGGGCAGGGGGCTAGATACGAGCAGTACTTC	CASSLGQGARYEQYF
TRBJ2-7	-	TRBD2	15	TRBV7-9	TGTGCCAGCAGCCCTGGAACGGGAGGGCCGGGAGAGCAGTACTTC	CASSPGTGGPGEQYF
TRBJ2-4	-	TRBD1	18	TRBV7-8	TGTGCCAGCAGAGCCGGGACAGGACATATGATAGTCAAAAACATTCAGTACTTC	CASRAGTGHMIVKNIQYF
TRBJ2-7	-	TRBD1	14	TRBV4-3	TGCGCCAGCAGCCAAGGGACAGGACCTTACGAGCAGTACTTC	CASSQGTGPYEQYF
TRBJ2-7	-	-	19	TRBV15	TGTGCCACCAGCAGAGACCCCCCCGATGTTGCGAAGAACTCCTACGAGCAGTACTTC	CATSRDPPDVAKNSYEQYF
TRBJ2-7	-	-	14	TRBV19	TGTGCCAGTAGTATCAGGGGCGTAGGTAGCGAGCAGTACTTC	CASSIRGVGSEQYF
TRBJ1-5	-	TRBD1	16	TRBV28	TGTGCCAGCAAGTGGACCCACAGGGGGCGGTATCAGCCCCAGCATTTT	CASKWTHRGRYQPQHF
TRBJ1-1	-	TRBD1	14	TRBV6-5	TGTGCCAGCAGACTGACAGGGAGGTGGACTGAAGCTTTCTTT	CASRLTGRWTEAFF
TRBJ2-5	few	TRBD1	14	TRBV6-6	TGTGCCAGCAGGTCTGCAGGGGGTGGGAGGACCCAGTACTTC	CASRSAGGGRTQYF
TRBJ2-3	medium-sized	-	15	TRBV10-2	TGCGCCAGCAGACCCTTGGTCGAGAGCACAGATACGCAGTATTTT	CASRPLVESTDTQYF
TRBJ1-6	-	-	17	TRBV13	TGTGCCAGCAGCTTACTAGTCCCGGGAGGGGGAGTATCACCCCTCCACTTT	CASSLLVPGGGVSPLHF
TRBJ1-1	-	TRBD1	16	TRBV6-1	TGTGCCAGCAGTGAAGCGCTAGGACAGGGTGGCACTGAAGCTTTCTTT	CASSEALGQGGTEAFF